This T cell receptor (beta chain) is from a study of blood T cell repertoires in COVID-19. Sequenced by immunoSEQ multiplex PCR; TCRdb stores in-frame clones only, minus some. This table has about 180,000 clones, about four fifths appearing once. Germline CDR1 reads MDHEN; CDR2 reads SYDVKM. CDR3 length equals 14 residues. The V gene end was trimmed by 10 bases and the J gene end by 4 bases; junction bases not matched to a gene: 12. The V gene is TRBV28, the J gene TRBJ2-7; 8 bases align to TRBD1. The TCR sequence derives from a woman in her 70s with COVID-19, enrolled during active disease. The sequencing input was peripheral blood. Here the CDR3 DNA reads TGTGCCACCAAATCCACAGGGGGTTCGTACGAGCAGTACTTC. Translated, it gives CATKSTGGSYEQYF.